This T cell receptor (beta chain) was sequenced for a study of blood T cell repertoires in COVID-19. Across the study: Sites in the United States, Italy and Spain provided acute and convalescent COVID-19 samples. Sources were T cells, B-cell-depleted T cells, or PBMCs; the material itself was cDNA or gDNA.

As processed by the authors: The authors estimated nucleated cell counts from reference gene primer amplification. Clones were read by immunoSEQ multiplex PCR, and TCRdb kept only the in-frame ones, dropping some. V and J calls and clone size are given by that table; D and trimming were obtained from the DNA. The sample includes fewer than 80,000 clones, around nine tenths of them seen just once. Trimming stripped 1 base from V and 5 bases from J, with 14 bases between. This CDR3 comprises 15 residues. Per the germline V gene, CDR1 is GTSNPN and CDR2 is SVGIG (reference sequence). The specimen sequenced was peripheral blood. This receptor was obtained from a man aged 30-40 years with acute or convalescent COVID-19. This sequence joins TRBV30 and TRBJ1-4; D is possibly TRBD1 (6 bases). The CDR3 coding sequence is TGTGCCTGGAGTGCCCAGACAGGCTTCAATGAAAAACTGTTTTTT. As protein: CAWSAQTGFNEKLFF.